Listed below are T cell receptor beta chains from one sample, sequenced in a study of blood T cell repertoires in COVID-19. Only in-frame clones appear in the TCRdb table, and some are missing; sequencing was by immunoSEQ multiplex PCR. The sample yields tens of thousands of clones, 75% to 90% seen once. What was sequenced was peripheral blood. Receptor source: a man between 60 and 70 years old with active COVID-19. Each CDR3 is given with its conserved first and last residue. The D gene is left open where the match is weak. Not every row has a clone size; where given, it reads once, few, many or a size class.

clone_size: -; v_call: TRBV15; j_call: TRBJ2-6; d_call: -; cdr3_nt: TGTGCCACCAGCAGAGGACTATCGGGTGGGGCCAACGTCCTGACTTTC; cdr3_aa: CATSRGLSGGANVLTF
clone_size: -; v_call: TRBV6-5; j_call: TRBJ2-7; d_call: TRBD1; cdr3_nt: TGTGCCAGCAGAGGACAGGGAGGCGTGTACGAGCAGTACTTC; cdr3_aa: CASRGQGGVYEQYF
clone_size: -; v_call: TRBV28; j_call: TRBJ1-5; d_call: -; cdr3_nt: TGTGCCAGCAGTTTAGCGGGAGGGGGAGGCAATCAGCCCCAGCATTTT; cdr3_aa: CASSLAGGGGNQPQHF
clone_size: few; v_call: TRBV5-6; j_call: TRBJ2-2; d_call: -; cdr3_nt: TGTGCCAGCAGCTTAGGGGGGGCCGAAAACACCGGGGAGCTGTTTTTT; cdr3_aa: CASSLGGAENTGELFF
clone_size: -; v_call: TRBV9; j_call: TRBJ2-2; d_call: TRBD2; cdr3_nt: TGTGCCAGCAGCGTACTAGCGGGCGGGGAGCTGTTTTTT; cdr3_aa: CASSVLAGGELFF
clone_size: -; v_call: TRBV6-5; j_call: TRBJ1-1; d_call: TRBD1; cdr3_nt: TGTGCCAGCAGGTGGGACAGGGGACAGAACACTGAAGCTTTCTTT; cdr3_aa: CASRWDRGQNTEAFF
clone_size: once; v_call: TRBV7-9; j_call: TRBJ1-2; d_call: TRBD1; cdr3_nt: TGTGCCAGCAGCTTGGGGACAGGGGCTGGCTACACCTTC; cdr3_aa: CASSLGTGAGYTF
clone_size: -; v_call: TRBV9; j_call: TRBJ2-3; d_call: -; cdr3_nt: TGTGCCAGCAGCGTAGGTAGTAGCACAGATACGCAGTATTTT; cdr3_aa: CASSVGSSTDTQYF
clone_size: -; v_call: TRBV9; j_call: TRBJ1-3; d_call: -; cdr3_nt: TGTGCCAGCAGCGTAGAAGGGGCAGGAAACACCATATATTTT; cdr3_aa: CASSVEGAGNTIYF
clone_size: -; v_call: TRBV7-2; j_call: TRBJ2-1; d_call: -; cdr3_nt: TGTGCCAGCAGCTTAGGCGCGCTTCTAGGTTACAATGAGCAGTTCTTC; cdr3_aa: CASSLGALLGYNEQFF
clone_size: -; v_call: TRBV5-6; j_call: TRBJ2-7; d_call: TRBD1; cdr3_nt: TGTGCCAGCAGCTTCTTGGACAGGGTTTACTACGAGCAGTACTTC; cdr3_aa: CASSFLDRVYYEQYF